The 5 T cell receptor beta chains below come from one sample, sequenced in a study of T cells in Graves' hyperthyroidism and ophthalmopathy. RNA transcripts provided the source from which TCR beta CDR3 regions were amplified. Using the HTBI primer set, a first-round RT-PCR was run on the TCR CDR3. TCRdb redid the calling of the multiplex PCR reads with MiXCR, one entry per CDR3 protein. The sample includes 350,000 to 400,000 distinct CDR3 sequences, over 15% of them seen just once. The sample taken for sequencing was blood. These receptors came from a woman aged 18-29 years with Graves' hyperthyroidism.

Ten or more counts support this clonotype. The DNA for the CDR3 is TGCAGTGCTAGAGATGGTACCGGGCCACAACTCGAGCAGTACTTC. It codes for CSARDGTGPQLEQYF. The rearrangement links TRBV20-1 to TRBJ2-7, with D uncertain. The CDR3 contains 15 residues. CDR1 and CDR2 (germline): DFQATT, SNEGSKA (reference sequence). The V end lost 0 bases, the J end lost 6 bases, and 18 bases lay between the germline ends.

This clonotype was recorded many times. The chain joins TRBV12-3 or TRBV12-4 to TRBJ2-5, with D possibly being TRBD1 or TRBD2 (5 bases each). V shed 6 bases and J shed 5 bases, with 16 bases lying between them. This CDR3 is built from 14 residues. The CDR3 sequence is CASSEGRGQETQYF. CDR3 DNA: TGTGCCAGCAGCGAAGGACGGGGCCAGGAGACCCAGTACTTC.

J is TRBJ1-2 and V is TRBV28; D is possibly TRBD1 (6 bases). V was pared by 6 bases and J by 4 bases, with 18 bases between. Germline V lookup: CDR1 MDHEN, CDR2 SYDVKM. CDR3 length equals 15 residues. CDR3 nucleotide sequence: TGTGCCAGCAGGGCAGTTAAGGGGGGATTCTATGGCTACACCTTC. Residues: CASRAVKGGFYGYTF.

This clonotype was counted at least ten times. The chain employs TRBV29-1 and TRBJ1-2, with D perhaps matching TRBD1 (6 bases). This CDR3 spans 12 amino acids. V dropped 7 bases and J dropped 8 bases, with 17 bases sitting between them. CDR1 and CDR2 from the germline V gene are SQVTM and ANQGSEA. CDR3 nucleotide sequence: TGCAGCGGGGATACAGGGAAGTACGGCTACACCTTC. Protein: CSGDTGKYGYTF.

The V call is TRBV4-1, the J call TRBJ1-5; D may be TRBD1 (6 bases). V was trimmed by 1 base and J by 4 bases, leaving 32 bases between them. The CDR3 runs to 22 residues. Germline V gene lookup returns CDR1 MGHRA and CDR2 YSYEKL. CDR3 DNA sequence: TGCGCCAGCAGCCAAGTTTTGCTCGCAGGGGTTCCCTATCCGATAGAGAATCAGCCCCAGCATTTT. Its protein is CASSQVLLAGVPYPIENQPQHF.